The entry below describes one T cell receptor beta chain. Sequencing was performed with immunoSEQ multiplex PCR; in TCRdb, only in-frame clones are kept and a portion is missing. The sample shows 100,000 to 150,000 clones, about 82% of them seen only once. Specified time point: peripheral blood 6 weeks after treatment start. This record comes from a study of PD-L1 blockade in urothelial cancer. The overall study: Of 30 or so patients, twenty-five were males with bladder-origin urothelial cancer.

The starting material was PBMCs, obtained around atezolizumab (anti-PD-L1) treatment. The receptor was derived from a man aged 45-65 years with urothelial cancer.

The CDR3 region has the DNA TGTGCCAGTAGTATTAAGGCAGCGGGAAGTGAGCAGTTCTTC. This gives the protein CASSIKAAGSEQFF. J is TRBJ2-1 and V is TRBV19; TRBD2 matches at 7 bases. Germline V lookup: CDR1 LNHDA, CDR2 SQIVND (reference sequence). The CDR3 has 14 residues. V lost 3 bases and J lost 9; bases outside the gene matches: 8. The full variable domain, with the rest looked up from reference TRBV19 and TRBJ2-1, is DGGITQSPKYLFRKEGQNVTLSCEQNLNHDAMYWYRQDPGQGLRLIYYSQIVNDFQKGDIAEGYSVSREKKESFPLTVTSAQKNPTAFYLCASSIKAAGSEQFFGPGTRLTVL.